These T cell receptor beta chains were read from a single sample in a study of shared clonotypes between healthy human individuals. Clones were read by immunoSEQ multiplex PCR, and TCRdb kept only the in-frame ones, dropping some. Found here are about 320,000 clones, around 87% of them singletons; the top ten hold around 15%. The sample taken for sequencing was memory CD8+ T cells sorted from blood. Receptors originate from a man in his late teens or twenties in good health. CDR3s include the opening cysteine and the closing phenylalanine or tryptophan.

V: TRBV27
J: TRBJ1-2
CDR3: CASSLSWPGSYYGYTF

V: TRBV25-1
J: TRBJ2-5
CDR3: CASSATGEEETQYF

V: TRBV4-1
J: TRBJ2-7
CDR3: CASSQAFSGRDTYEQYF

V: TRBV7-2
J: TRBJ1-4
CDR3: CASSARTGGWDEKLFF

V: TRBV10-2
J: TRBJ1-1
CDR3: CASSEFGGTSTEAFF

V: TRBV29-1
J: TRBJ1-2
CDR3: CSVEDNNYGYTF

V: TRBV6-5
J: TRBJ2-3
CDR3: CASSYFLGGTDTQYF

V: TRBV6-5
J: TRBJ1-1
CDR3: CASSYSEGVAEAFF

V: TRBV5-6
J: TRBJ2-7
CDR3: CASSLYGLSYEQYF

V: TRBV4-3
J: TRBJ2-1
CDR3: CASSQEEGLAGGGYNEQFF

V: TRBV9
J: TRBJ2-7
CDR3: CASSEGLAGGLYEQYF

V: TRBV4-3
J: TRBJ2-2
CDR3: CASSRGLAGENTGELFF

V: TRBV2
J: TRBJ1-2
CDR3: CAITDLGGSFDGYTF

V: TRBV11-2
J: TRBJ2-3
CDR3: CASSLAWTSGGSTDTQYF

V: TRBV5-5
J: TRBJ2-2
CDR3: CASSLSSTGELFF

V: TRBV7-9
J: TRBJ2-7
CDR3: CASSPPGQYEQYF

V: TRBV7-9
J: TRBJ2-5
CDR3: CASSSSLPPQETQYF

V: TRBV7-6
J: TRBJ1-1
CDR3: CASSHYKTGTSEF

V: TRBV4-3
J: TRBJ1-2
CDR3: CASSQDSARTGNYGYTF

V: TRBV27
J: TRBJ1-2
CDR3: CASRGMGAPANYGYTF

V: TRBV10-3
J: TRBJ2-2
CDR3: CAISESANTGELFF

V: TRBV6-5
J: TRBJ2-1
CDR3: CASSYGHLNEQFF

V: TRBV5-8
J: TRBJ1-5
CDR3: CASSLVRRNQPQHF

V: TRBV4-1
J: TRBJ2-1
CDR3: CASSQRQSGFHEQFF

V: TRBV10-3
J: TRBJ2-7
CDR3: CAISTGGASYEQYF

V: TRBV10-3
J: TRBJ1-1
CDR3: CAISGIGEHTEAFF

V: TRBV19
J: TRBJ2-7
CDR3: CASSIEDSYEQYF

V: TRBV7-9
J: TRBJ2-3
CDR3: CASSPIRIQSSTDTQYF

V: TRBV13
J: TRBJ2-2
CDR3: CASSPRTSGSTGELFF

V: TRBV10-3
J: TRBJ2-3
CDR3: CATTEGDLDTQYF

V: TRBV4-3
J: TRBJ2-7
CDR3: CASSQVMGLAGYEQYF

V: TRBV7-9
J: TRBJ1-2
CDR3: CASSFGQGWGGYTF

V: TRBV4-1
J: TRBJ1-5
CDR3: CASSHSTLLQPQHF

V: TRBV28
J: TRBJ2-3
CDR3: CASRHHPGLGEDTQYF

V: TRBV28
J: TRBJ2-7
CDR3: CASSSVQGYEQYF

V: TRBV5-4
J: TRBJ1-4
CDR3: CASSLGTGVNEKLFF

V: TRBV27
J: TRBJ1-1
CDR3: CASSPPGNTEAFF

V: TRBV27
J: TRBJ1-2
CDR3: CASAFAVGDYGYTF

V: TRBV10-3
J: TRBJ1-4
CDR3: CAIRPGQTTNEKLFF

V: TRBV4-2
J: TRBJ2-7
CDR3: CASSQDRVGRAYEQYF

V: TRBV4-2
J: TRBJ2-5
CDR3: CASSQAWAPQETQYF

V: TRBV2
J: TRBJ2-7
CDR3: CASSEGRVGSYEQYF

V: TRBV6-5
J: TRBJ1-6
CDR3: CASSRNVWLSPLHF

V: TRBV11-2
J: TRBJ2-7
CDR3: CASSVRAAYEQYF

V: TRBV6-6
J: TRBJ2-7
CDR3: CASSWAGGGYEQYF

V: TRBV27
J: TRBJ2-3
CDR3: CASSLSVANPSDTQYF

V: TRBV10-1
J: TRBJ2-3
CDR3: CASSESGSTDTQYF

V: TRBV15
J: TRBJ1-1
CDR3: CATSREDRVAFF

V: TRBV2
J: TRBJ2-7
CDR3: CASSSIQGSSYEQYF

V: TRBV28
J: TRBJ2-7
CDR3: CASSGSYEQYF

V: TRBV13
J: TRBJ2-7
CDR3: CASSFWEHYEQYF

V: TRBV5-4
J: TRBJ1-2
CDR3: CASSSSLGQRPWDYGYTF

V: TRBV27
J: TRBJ1-2
CDR3: CASSLGQGAGGYTF

V: TRBV27
J: TRBJ2-1
CDR3: CASSRTINEQFF

V: TRBV5-1
J: TRBJ2-1
CDR3: CASSHRQHPSSNEQFF

V: TRBV9
J: TRBJ2-7
CDR3: CASSSGLAGYEQYF

V: TRBV5-6
J: TRBJ2-5
CDR3: CASSLGGLARQETQYF

V: TRBV2
J: TRBJ2-3
CDR3: CAKWGTDTQYF

V: TRBV27
J: TRBJ2-7
CDR3: CASSSHGAAGVEQYF

V: TRBV7-6
J: TRBJ2-1
CDR3: CASSLGSSYNEQFF